The 10 T cell receptor beta chains in this list originate from one sample, sequenced in a study of shared clonotypes between healthy human individuals. The repertoire was sequenced with immunoSEQ multiplex PCR; TCRdb's copy has only in-frame clones and lacks some. Among roughly 530,000 clones listed, approximately 95% were seen once. Sequenced input: naive CD4+ T cells sorted from blood. Documented subset: CD45RA+ positively selected. All receptors come from a woman aged 25 to 39 in good health.

The chain uses TRBV2 and TRBJ1-6; TRBD1 is a possible D gene (6 bases). This CDR3 comprises 15 residues. Germline CDR1 and CDR2: SNHLY and FYNNEI. The ends were cut back, 9 bases at V and 7 bases at J, with 19 bases in the middle. CDR3 in DNA: TGTGCCAGGTCAATCCTCCCTGGGGGCAATTCACCCCTCCACTTT. It is translated as CARSILPGGNSPLHF.

Only a few counts were recorded for this clone. The chain joins TRBV30 to TRBJ1-5, with D uncertain. Trimming left V 0 bases short and J 0 bases short, with 6 bases between. Germline V gene lookup returns CDR1 GTSNPN and CDR2 SVGIG (reference sequence). The CDR3 extends over 14 amino acids. This chain's CDR3 is CAWSVHSSNQPQHF. The CDR3 DNA sequence: TGTGCCTGGAGTGTACACAGTAGCAATCAGCCCCAGCATTTT.

V is TRBV30 and J is TRBJ2-7; the D gene could be TRBD1 or TRBD2 (5 bases each). The CDR3 extends over 14 amino acids. V was clipped by 4 bases and J by 5 bases, with 18 bases between them. The germline CDR1 and CDR2 sequences are GTSNPN and SVGIG (reference sequence). CDR3 DNA: TGTGCCTGGACCGAGGGGCTAGCTAGCCACGAGCAGTACTTC. The encoded protein is CAWTEGLASHEQYF.

The V and J genes are TRBV5-1 and TRBJ2-4; 14 positions agree with TRBD2. Germline-derived CDR1 and CDR2 are SGHRS and YFSETQ. The CDR3 is 18 amino acids. The junction had 11 bases not matched to a gene; V was cut back by 0 bases and J by 9 bases. The CDR3 is CASSLGLGLAGADLIQYF. The CDR3 region has the DNA TGCGCCAGCAGCTTGGGGTTGGGACTAGCGGGAGCAGATCTCATTCAGTACTTC.

The chain has TRBV5-5 and TRBJ1-5, with TRBD1 matching 10 bases. V trimming: 0 bases; J trimming: 5 bases; junction bases outside the gene matches: 2. This CDR3 has 15 amino acids. From germline, CDR1 is SGHKS and CDR2 YYEKEE (reference sequence). Written as DNA, the CDR3 is TGTGCCAGCAGCTTGGGCGGACAGGGGGATCAGCCCCAGCATTTT. Translating gives CASSLGGQGDQPQHF.

The chain is built from TRBV6-6 and TRBJ2-1; possibly TRBD2 for D (6 bases). The length of the CDR3 is 14 residues. Germline V gene data show CDR1 as MNHNY and CDR2 as SVGAGI (reference sequence). The V and J ends lost 2 bases and 4 bases respectively, with 9 bases between them. The CDR3 nucleotides are TGTGCCAGCAGTTACGGCGGACTATACAATGAGCAGTTCTTC. This codes for CASSYGGLYNEQFF.

This chain connects TRBV5-1 to TRBJ1-1; 9 bases are a match to TRBD1. Trimming at V came to 0 bases and at J to 7 bases, leaving 4 bases not matched to a gene. The CDR3 runs to 14 residues. CDR1 and CDR2 from the germline V gene are SGHRS and YFSETQ. The CDR3 spells CASSLGTGVGEAFF. For the CDR3, the DNA is TGCGCCAGCAGCTTGGGGACAGGGGTGGGTGAAGCTTTCTTT.

The chain combines TRBV6-1 with TRBJ2-7, with 12 bases matching TRBD2. Germline CDR1 and CDR2: MNHNS and SASEGT. The CDR3 covers 15 residues. Trimming removed 5 bases from V and 3 bases from J; junction bases left unmatched: 5. The CDR3 region is CASSFGLAGLYEQYF. The CDR3 region has the DNA TGTGCCAGCAGTTTCGGACTAGCGGGGCTCTACGAGCAGTACTTC.

The chain joins TRBV21-1 to TRBJ2-1; TRBD1, the table's D call, lacks a check against the DNA. TRBV21-1 is assigned pseudogene status. This CDR3 has 16 amino acids. The CDR3 protein is CASPKRQGSGGNEQFF. CDR3 sequence (DNA): TGTGCCAGCCCTAAAAGACAGGGGTCGGGAGGCAATGAGCAGTTCTTC.

The chain carries TRBV28 and TRBJ1-2; the match to TRBD1 covers 9 bases. The CDR3 has 13 amino acids. Germline V gene lookup returns CDR1 MDHEN and CDR2 SYDVKM. Trimming removed 6 bases from V and 4 bases from J; junction bases left unmatched: 3. The CDR3 DNA reads TGTGCCAGCAGGTGGACAGGGGCCTATGGCTACACCTTC. Amino acids: CASRWTGAYGYTF.